Listed below are T cell receptor beta chains from one sample, sequenced in a study of blood T cells in healthy people across ages. TCRdb passed the 5' RACE reads through MiXCR, listing each CDR3 protein once. The sample holds about 640,000 distinct CDR3 sequences, approximately 59% seen once. What was sequenced was blood. Every receptor here comes from a man between 60 and 70 years old in good health. Both conserved end residues are trimmed from each CDR3. The order of the fields is CDR3 length, J gene, V gene, CDR3 protein.

15 TRBJ2-2 TRBV15 ATSRDAGQSNTGELF
12 TRBJ2-1 TRBV5-1 ASSSDGAYNEQF
14 TRBJ2-1 TRBV9 ASSATASSSYNEQF
15 TRBJ2-3 TRBV25-1 ASSNSGPHPVADTQY
12 TRBJ2-5 TRBV28 ASSQTSSEETQY
13 TRBJ1-1 TRBV6-6 ASVEGGPGDTEAF
13 TRBJ2-5 TRBV20-1 SARDARDSQETQY
16 TRBJ2-1 TRBV20-1 SARKWTSGGSSYNEQF
12 TRBJ2-5 TRBV5-1 ASSTADRGETQY
14 TRBJ1-2 TRBV6-5 ASSLGGTAANYGYT
14 TRBJ2-7 TRBV6-6 ASSYAGTSGNHEQY
13 TRBJ1-2 TRBV4-2 ASSQGVDSPYGYT
15 TRBJ2-1 TRBV6-1 ASSEERAGKPYNEQF
10 - TRBV11-2 ASSFHGETQY
12 TRBJ2-7 TRBV7-9 ASRRQSPYEEQY
15 TRBJ2-3 TRBV7-9 ASSSYSGGATTDTQY
10 TRBJ1-6 TRBV5-4 ASRPDNSPLH
13 TRBJ1-6 TRBV15 ATSRVTGGNSPLH
13 TRBJ1-6 TRBV13 ASRAQGLGNSPLH
10 TRBJ1-2 TRBV7-2 ASSARQWGYT